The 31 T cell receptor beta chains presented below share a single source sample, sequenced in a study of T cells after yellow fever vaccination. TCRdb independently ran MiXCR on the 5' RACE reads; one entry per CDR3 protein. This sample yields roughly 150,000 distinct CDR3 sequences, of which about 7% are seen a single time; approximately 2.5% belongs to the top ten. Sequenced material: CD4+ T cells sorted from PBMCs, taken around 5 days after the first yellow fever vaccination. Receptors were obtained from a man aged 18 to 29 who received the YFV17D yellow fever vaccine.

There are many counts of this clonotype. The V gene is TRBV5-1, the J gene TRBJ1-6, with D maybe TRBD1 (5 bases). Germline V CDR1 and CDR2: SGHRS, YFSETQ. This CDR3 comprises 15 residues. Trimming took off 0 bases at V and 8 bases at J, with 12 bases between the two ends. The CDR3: CASSLAVRADSPLHF. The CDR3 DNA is TGCGCCAGCAGCTTGGCTGTCAGGGCGGATTCACCCCTCCACTTT.

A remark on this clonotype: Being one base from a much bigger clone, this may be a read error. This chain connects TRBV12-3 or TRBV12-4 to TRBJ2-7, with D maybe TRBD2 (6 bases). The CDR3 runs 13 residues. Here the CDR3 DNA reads TGTGCCAGCAGCGAGATAGCGGAATACGAGCACTACTTC. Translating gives CASSEIAEYEHYF.

Here the CDR3 reads CASSTYRVDSFPNEQFF. The CDR3 nucleotides read TGTGCCAGCAGCACATATCGGGTGGACTCCTTTCCCAATGAGCAGTTCTTC. V and J are TRBV7-3 and TRBJ2-1; D might be TRBD2 (5 bases). The CDR3 totals 17 residues. Trimming took 5 bases from V and 6 from J, leaving 23 bases between them. In germline, CDR1 is SGHTA, CDR2 FQGTGA.

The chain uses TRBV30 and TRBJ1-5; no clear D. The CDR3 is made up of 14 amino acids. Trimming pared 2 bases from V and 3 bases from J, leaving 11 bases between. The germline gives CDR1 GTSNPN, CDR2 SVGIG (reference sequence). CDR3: CAWSFGTANQPQHF. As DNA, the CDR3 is TGTGCCTGGAGTTTCGGAACCGCCAATCAGCCCCAGCATTTT. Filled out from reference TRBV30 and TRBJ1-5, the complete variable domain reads SQTIHQWPATLVQPVGSPLSLECTVEGTSNPNLYWYRQAAGRGLQLLFYSVGIGQISSEVPQNLSASRPQDRQFILSSKKLLLSDSGFYLCAWSFGTANQPQHFGDGTRLSIL.

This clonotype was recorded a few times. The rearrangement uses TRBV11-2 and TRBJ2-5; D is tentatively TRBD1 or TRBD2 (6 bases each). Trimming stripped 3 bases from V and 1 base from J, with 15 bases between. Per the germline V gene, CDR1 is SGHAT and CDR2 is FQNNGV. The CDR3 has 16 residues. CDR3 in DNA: TGTGCCAGCAGCTTCTACGGGGGCTTGTCCCAAGAGACCCAGTACTTC. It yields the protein CASSFYGGLSQETQYF.

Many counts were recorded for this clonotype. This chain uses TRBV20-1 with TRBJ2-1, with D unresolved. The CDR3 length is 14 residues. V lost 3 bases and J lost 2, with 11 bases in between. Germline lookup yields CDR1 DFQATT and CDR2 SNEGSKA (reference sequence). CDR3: CSASPASPYNEQFF. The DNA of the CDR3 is TGCAGTGCTAGTCCGGCTAGTCCCTACAATGAGCAGTTCTTC.

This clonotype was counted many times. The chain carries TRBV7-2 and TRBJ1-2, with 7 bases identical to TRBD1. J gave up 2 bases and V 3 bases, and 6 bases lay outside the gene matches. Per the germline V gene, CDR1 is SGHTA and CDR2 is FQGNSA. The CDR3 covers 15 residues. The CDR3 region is CASSFLPQGNYGYTF. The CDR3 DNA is TGTGCCAGCAGCTTTCTTCCACAGGGGAACTATGGCTACACCTTC.

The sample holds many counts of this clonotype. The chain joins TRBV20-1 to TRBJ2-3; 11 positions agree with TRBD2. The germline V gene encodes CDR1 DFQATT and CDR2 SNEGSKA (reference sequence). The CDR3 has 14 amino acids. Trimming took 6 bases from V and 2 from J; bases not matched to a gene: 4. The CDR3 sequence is CSASSGGNTDTQYF. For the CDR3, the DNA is TGCAGTGCGTCTAGCGGGGGGAACACAGATACGCAGTATTTT.

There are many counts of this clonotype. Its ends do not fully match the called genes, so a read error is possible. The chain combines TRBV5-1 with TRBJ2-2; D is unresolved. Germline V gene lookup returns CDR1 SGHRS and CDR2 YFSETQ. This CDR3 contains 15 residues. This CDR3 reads CASTLGVSPTRELFF. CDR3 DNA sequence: TGCGCCAGCACCCTAGGAGTGTCGCCCACCAGGGAGCTGTTTTTT.

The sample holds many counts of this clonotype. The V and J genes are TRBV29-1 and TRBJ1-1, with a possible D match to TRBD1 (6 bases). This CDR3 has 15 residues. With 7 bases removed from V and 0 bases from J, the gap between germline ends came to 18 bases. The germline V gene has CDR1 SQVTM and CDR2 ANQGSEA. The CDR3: CSAGGTSGMNTEAFF. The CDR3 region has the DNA TGCAGCGCTGGGGGGACATCCGGGATGAACACTGAAGCTTTCTTT.

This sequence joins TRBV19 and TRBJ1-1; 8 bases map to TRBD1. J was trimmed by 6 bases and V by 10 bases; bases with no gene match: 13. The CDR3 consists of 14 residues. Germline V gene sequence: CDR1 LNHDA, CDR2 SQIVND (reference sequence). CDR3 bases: TGTGCCACCGCCCCCAGGACAGGGCCATCTGAAGCTTTCTTT. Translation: CATAPRTGPSEAFF.

The chain's CDR3 is CASSQDREPMREQYF. CDR3 bases: TGCGCCAGCAGCCAAGACCGGGAACCCATGCGGGAGCAGTACTTC. The V call is TRBV4-1, the J call TRBJ2-7, with a tentative D call TRBD2 (5 bases). Trimming cost V 0 bases and J 7 bases, with 16 bases left between them. CDR3 length: 15 residues. In germline, CDR1 is MGHRA, CDR2 YSYEKL.

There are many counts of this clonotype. For the CDR3, the DNA is TGTGCCAGCAGTTTTCGGGAAGGGACTAGCACAGATACGCAGTATTTT. Amino acids: CASSFREGTSTDTQYF. The chain has TRBV12-3 or TRBV12-4 and TRBJ2-3, with D tentatively TRBD2 (6 bases). V lost 3 bases, J lost 0 bases, and 13 bases lay in between. The CDR3 covers 16 residues.

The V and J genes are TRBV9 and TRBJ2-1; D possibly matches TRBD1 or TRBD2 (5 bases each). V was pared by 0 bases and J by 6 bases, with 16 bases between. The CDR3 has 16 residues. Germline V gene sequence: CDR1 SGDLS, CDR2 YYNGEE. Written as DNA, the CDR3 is TGTGCCAGCAGCGTAGGCCCTTTGTGGGGGACCAATGAGCAGTTCTTC. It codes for CASSVGPLWGTNEQFF.

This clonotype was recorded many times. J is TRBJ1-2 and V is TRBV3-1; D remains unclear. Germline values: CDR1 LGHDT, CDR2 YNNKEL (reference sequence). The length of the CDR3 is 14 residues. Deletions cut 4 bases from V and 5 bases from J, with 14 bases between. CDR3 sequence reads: CASSPDLLGYGYTF. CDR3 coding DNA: TGTGCCAGCAGCCCGGACCTGCTCGGGTATGGCTACACCTTC.

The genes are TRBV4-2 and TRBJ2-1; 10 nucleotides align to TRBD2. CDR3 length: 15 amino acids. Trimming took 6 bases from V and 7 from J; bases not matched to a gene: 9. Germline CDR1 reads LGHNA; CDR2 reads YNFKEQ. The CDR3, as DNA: TGTGCCAGCAGTCGACGAAGCGGGGGGGCGAATGAGCAGTTCTTC. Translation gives CASSRRSGGANEQFF.

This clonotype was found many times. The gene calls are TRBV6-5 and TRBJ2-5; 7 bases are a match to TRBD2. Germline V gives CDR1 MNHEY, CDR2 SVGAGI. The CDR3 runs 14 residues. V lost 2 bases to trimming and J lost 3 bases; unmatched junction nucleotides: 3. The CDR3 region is CASSYDGGEETQYF. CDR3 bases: TGTGCCAGCAGTTACGATGGGGGGGAAGAGACCCAGTACTTC.

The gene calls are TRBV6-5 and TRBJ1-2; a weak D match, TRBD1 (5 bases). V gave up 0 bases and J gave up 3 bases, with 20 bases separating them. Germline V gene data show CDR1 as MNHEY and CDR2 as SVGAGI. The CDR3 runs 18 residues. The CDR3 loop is CASSYSTGTHVSYYGYTF. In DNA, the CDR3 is TGTGCCAGCAGTTACTCGACCGGGACCCACGTATCTTACTATGGCTACACCTTC.

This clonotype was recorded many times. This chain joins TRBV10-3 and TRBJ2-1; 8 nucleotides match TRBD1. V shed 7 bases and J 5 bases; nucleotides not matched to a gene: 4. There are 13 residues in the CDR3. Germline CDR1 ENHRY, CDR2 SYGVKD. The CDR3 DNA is TGTGCCATCACCGGACAGGGCGACAATGAGCAGTTCTTC. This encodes CAITGQGDNEQFF.

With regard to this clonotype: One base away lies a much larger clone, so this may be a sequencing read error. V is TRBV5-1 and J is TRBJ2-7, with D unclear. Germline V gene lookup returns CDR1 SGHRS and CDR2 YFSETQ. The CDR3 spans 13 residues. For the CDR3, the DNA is TGCGCCAGCAGCCCGGAGCCGGTCTACGAGCTGTACTTC. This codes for CASSPEPVYELYF.

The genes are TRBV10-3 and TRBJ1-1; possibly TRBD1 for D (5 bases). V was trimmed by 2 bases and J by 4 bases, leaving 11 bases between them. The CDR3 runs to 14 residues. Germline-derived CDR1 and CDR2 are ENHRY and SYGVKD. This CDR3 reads CAISEATEGTEAFF. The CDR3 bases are TGTGCCATCAGTGAGGCGACAGAGGGCACTGAAGCTTTCTTT.

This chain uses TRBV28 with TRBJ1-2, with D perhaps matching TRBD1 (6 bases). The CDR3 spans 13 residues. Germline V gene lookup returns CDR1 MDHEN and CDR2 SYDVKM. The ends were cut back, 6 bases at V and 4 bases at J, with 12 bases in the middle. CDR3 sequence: CASSLGGFYGYTF. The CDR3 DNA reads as TGTGCCAGCAGCCTCGGGGGCTTCTATGGCTACACCTTC.

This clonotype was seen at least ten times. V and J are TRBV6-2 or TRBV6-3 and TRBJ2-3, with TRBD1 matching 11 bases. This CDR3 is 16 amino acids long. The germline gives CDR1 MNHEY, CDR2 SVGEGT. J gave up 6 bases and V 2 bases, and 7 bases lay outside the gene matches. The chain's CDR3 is CASSYGGQGEVDTQYF. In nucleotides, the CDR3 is TGTGCCAGCAGTTACGGGGGACAGGGGGAGGTGGATACGCAGTATTTT.

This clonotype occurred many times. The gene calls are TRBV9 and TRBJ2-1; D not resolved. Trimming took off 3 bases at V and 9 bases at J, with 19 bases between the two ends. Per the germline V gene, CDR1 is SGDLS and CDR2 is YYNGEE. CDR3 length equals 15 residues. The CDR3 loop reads CASSAESTLLSEQFF. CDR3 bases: TGTGCCAGCAGCGCAGAATCGACACTCTTGTCTGAGCAGTTCTTC.

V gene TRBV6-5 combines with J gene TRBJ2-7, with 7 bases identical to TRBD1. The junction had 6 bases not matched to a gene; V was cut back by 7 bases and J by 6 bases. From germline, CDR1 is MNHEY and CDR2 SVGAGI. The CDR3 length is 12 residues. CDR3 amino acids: CASTRPGGEQYV. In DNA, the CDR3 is TGTGCCAGCACTAGGCCAGGGGGCGAGCAGTACGTC.

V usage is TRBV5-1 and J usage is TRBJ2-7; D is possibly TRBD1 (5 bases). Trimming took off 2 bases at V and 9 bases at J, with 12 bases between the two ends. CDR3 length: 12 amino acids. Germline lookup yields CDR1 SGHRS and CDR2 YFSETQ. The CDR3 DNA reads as TGCGCCAGCAGCTTAGGGGAATCATGGCAGTACTTC. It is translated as CASSLGESWQYF.

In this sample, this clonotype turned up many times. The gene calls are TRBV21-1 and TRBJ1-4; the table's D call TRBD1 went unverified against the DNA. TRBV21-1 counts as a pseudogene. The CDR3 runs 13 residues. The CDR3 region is CARRGATNEKLFF. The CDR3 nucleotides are TGTGCCCGGCGGGGGGCAACTAATGAAAAACTGTTTTTT.

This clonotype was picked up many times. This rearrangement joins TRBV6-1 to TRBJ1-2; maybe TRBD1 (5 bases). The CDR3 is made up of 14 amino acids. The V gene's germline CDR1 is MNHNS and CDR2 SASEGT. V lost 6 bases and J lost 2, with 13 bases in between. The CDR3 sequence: CASSPAQVNYGYTF. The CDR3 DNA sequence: TGTGCCAGCAGCCCGGCACAGGTCAACTATGGCTACACCTTC.

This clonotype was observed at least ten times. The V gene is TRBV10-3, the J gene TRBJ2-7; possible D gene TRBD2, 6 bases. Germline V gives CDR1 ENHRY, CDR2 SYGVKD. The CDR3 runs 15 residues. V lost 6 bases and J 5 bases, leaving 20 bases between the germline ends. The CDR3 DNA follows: TGTGCCATCAGACTTGGGGGGACGGCTTCGGACGAGCAGTACTTC. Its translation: CAIRLGGTASDEQYF.

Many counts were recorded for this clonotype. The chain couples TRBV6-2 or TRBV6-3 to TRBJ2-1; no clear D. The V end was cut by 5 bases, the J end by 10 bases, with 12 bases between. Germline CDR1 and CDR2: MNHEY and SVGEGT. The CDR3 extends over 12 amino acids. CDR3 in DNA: TGTGCCAGCAGTGACCCCGACCGGGAGCAGTTCTTC. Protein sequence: CASSDPDREQFF.

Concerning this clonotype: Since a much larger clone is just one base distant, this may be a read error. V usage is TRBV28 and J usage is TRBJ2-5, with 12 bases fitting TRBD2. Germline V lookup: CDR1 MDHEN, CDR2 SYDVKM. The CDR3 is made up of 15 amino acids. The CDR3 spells CASRTASGGDETQHF. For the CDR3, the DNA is TGTGCCAGCAGAACCGCTAGCGGGGGGGATGAGACCCAGCACTTC.